This T cell receptor (beta chain) was captured in a study of CD8 T cells in Susac syndrome. Treatment-naive patients with stable or active relapsing-remitting disease served as multiple sclerosis controls. Reverse transcription of about 0.5 to 1 ug RNA used random hexamers. Amplification of TCR beta CDR3 across 54 Vbeta and 13 Jbeta was performed with immunoSEQ multiplex PCR. TCRdb processed the immunoSEQ multiplex PCR reads anew with MiXCR; each CDR3 protein has one entry. The sample has 150,000 to 200,000 distinct CDR3 sequences, roughly 92% seen once; the top ten hold under 0.095%. The V gene lost 6 bases and the J gene lost 5 bases, with 16 bases spanning the gap. The CDR3 is 13 amino acids. The germline CDR1 and CDR2 sequences are SQVTM and ANQGSEA.

The chain has TRBV29-1 and TRBJ2-5, with D perhaps matching TRBD1 (5 bases). Sequencing input: CD4+ T cells from PBMCs. The source of this sequence is a human donor with multiple sclerosis. In DNA, the CDR3 is TGCAGCGTGGCGACGCAGGGTAGGGAGACCCAGTACTTC. Its protein product is CSVATQGRETQYF. The entire variable domain, with the rest obtained from reference TRBV29-1 and TRBJ2-5, is as follows: SAVISQKPSRDICQRGTSLTIQCQVDSQVTMMFWYRQQPGQSLTLIATANQGSEATYESGFVIDKFPISRPNLTFSTLTVSNMSPEDSSIYLCSVATQGRETQYFGPGTRLLVL.